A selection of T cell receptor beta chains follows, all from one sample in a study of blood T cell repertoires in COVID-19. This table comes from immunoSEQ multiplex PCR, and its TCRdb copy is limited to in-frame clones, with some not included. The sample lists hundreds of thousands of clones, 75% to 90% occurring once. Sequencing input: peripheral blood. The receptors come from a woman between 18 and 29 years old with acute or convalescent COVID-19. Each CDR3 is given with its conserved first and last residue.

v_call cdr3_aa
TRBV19 CASSLPESTRRGGGGNTIYF
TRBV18 CASSPPNPEQPQHF
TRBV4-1 CASSQDRAGANYGYTF
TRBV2 CASRPNRATNEKLFF
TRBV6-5 CASTTGGAYGYTF
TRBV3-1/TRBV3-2 CASSQLPGLEANTQYF
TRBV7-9 CASSLGRGRSATNEKLFF
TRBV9 CASSGSSPQSRYGYTF
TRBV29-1 CSVERQGYGYTF
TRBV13 CASSFLAGGQETQYF
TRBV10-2 CASRIPGLRNYGYTF